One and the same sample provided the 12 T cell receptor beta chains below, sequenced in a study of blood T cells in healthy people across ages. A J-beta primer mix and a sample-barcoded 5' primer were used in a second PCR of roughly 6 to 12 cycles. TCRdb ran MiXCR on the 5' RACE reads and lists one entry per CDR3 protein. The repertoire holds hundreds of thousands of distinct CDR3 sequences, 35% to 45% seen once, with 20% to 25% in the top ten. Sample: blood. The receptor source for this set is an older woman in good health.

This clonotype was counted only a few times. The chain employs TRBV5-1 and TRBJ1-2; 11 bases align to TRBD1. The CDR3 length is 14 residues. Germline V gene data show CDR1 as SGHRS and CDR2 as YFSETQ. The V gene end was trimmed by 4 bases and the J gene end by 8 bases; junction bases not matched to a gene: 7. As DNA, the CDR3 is TGCGCCAGCAGCACCGGGACAGGGGGACGAGGCTACACCTTC. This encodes CASSTGTGGRGYTF.

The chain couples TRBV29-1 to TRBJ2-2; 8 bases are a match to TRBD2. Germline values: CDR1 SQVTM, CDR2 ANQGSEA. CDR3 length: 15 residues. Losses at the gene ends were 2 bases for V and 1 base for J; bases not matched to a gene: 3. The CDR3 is CSVETSGGNTGELFF. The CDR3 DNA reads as TGCAGCGTTGAAACCAGCGGGGGGAACACCGGGGAGCTGTTTTTT.

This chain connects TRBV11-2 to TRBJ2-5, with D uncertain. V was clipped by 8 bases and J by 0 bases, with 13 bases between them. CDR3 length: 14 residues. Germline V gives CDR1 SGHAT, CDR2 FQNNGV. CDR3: CASALAMYQETQYF. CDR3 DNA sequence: TGTGCCAGCGCCTTAGCAATGTACCAAGAGACCCAGTACTTC.

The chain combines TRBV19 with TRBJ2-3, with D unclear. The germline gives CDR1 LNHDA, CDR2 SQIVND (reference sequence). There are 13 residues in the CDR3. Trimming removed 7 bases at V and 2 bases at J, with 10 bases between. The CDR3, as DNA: TGTGCCAGTATGCCGGCAGACACAGATACGCAGTATTTT. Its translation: CASMPADTDTQYF. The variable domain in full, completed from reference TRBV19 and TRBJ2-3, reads DGGITQSPKYLFRKEGQNVTLSCEQNLNHDAMYWYRQDPGQGLRLIYYSQIVNDFQKGDIAEGYSVSREKKESFPLTVTSAQKNPTAFYLCASMPADTDTQYFGPGTRLTVL.

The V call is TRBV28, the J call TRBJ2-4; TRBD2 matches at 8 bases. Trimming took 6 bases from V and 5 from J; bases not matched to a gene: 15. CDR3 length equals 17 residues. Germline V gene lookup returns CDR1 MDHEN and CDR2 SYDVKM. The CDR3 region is CASSIMALRREENIQYF. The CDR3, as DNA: TGTGCCAGCAGCATAATGGCTTTACGGCGGGAGGAAAACATTCAGTACTTC.

CDR3 coding DNA: TGTGCCAGCAGTCTCCCTTCCGGGACTAGCGGGAGTCAAGAGACCCAGTACTTC. Protein sequence: CASSLPSGTSGSQETQYF. J is TRBJ2-5 and V is TRBV28; 14 nucleotides agree with TRBD2. The J segment lost 2 bases and the V segment lost 5 bases, leaving 10 bases of the junction unmatched. CDR1 and CDR2 (germline): MDHEN, SYDVKM. This CDR3 is 18 amino acids long.

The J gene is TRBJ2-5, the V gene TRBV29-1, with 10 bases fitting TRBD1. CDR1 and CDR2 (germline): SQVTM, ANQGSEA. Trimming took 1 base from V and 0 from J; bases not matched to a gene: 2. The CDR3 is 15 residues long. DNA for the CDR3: TGCAGCGTTGAAGGGGACAGGGGCTACCAAGAGACCCAGTACTTC. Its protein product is CSVEGDRGYQETQYF.

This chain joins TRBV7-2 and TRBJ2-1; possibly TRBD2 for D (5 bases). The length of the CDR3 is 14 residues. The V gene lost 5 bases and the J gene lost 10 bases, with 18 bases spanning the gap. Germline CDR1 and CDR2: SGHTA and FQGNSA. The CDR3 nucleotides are TGTACCAGCAGCGCACGGATGGGCGGGTTGGAGCAGTTCTTC. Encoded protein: CTSSARMGGLEQFF.

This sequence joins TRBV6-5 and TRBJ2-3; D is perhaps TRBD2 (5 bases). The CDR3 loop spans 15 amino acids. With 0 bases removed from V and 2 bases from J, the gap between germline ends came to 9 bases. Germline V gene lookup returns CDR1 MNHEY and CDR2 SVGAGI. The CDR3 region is CASSYSRAVTDTQYF. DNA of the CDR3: TGTGCCAGCAGTTACTCGAGGGCCGTCACAGATACGCAGTATTTT.

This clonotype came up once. CDR3 in amino acids: CASSLVGTSAGTDTQYF. The CDR3, as DNA: TGTGCCAGCAGCTTGGTTGGGACTAGCGCCGGCACAGATACGCAGTATTTT. The chain has TRBV5-5 and TRBJ2-3; TRBD2 matches 10 bases. V shed 0 bases and J 1 base; nucleotides not matched to a gene: 5. Looked up from germline, CDR1 is SGHKS and CDR2 is YYEKEE (reference sequence). The CDR3 covers 17 residues.

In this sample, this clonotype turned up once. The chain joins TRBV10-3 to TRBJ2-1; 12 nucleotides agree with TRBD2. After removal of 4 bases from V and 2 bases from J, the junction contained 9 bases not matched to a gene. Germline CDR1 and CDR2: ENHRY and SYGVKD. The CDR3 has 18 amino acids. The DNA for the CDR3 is TGTGCCATCAGTGCCGTGACTAGCGGGAGTTCGACCTACAATGAGCAGTTCTTC. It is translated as CAISAVTSGSSTYNEQFF.

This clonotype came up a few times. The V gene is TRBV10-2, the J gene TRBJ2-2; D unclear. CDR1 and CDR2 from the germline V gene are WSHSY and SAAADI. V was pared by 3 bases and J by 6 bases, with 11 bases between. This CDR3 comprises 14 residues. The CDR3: CASSEGLVSGELFF. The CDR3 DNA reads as TGCGCCAGCAGTGAAGGGCTAGTTTCCGGGGAGCTGTTTTTT.